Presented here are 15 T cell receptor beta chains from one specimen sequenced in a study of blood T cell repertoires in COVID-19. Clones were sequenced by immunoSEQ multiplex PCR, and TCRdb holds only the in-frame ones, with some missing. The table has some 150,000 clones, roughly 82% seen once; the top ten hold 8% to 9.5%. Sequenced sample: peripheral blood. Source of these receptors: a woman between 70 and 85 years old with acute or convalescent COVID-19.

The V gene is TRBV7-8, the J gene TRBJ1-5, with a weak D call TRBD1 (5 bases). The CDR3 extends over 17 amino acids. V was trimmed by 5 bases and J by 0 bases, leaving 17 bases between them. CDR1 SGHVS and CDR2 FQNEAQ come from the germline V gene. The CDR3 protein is CASSPGLLGASNQPQHF. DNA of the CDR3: TGTGCCAGCAGCCCGGGACTCCTCGGGGCTAGCAATCAGCCCCAGCATTTT.

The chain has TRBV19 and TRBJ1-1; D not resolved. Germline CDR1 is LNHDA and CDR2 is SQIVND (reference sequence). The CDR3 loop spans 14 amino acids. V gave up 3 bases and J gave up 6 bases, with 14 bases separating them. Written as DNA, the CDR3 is TGTGCCAGTAGTATTTTGCTACAGTCGGCTGAAGCTTTCTTT. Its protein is CASSILLQSAEAFF. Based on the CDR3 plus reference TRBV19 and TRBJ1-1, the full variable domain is DGGITQSPKYLFRKEGQNVTLSCEQNLNHDAMYWYRQDPGQGLRLIYYSQIVNDFQKGDIAEGYSVSREKKESFPLTVTSAQKNPTAFYLCASSILLQSAEAFFGQGTRLTVV.

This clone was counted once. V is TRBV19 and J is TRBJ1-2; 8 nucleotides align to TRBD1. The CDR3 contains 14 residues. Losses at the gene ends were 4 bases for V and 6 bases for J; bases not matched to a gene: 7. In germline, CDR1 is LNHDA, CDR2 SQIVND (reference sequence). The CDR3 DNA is TGTGCCAGTAGTACCACAGGGGGAGGTAATGGCTACACCTTC. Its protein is CASSTTGGGNGYTF.

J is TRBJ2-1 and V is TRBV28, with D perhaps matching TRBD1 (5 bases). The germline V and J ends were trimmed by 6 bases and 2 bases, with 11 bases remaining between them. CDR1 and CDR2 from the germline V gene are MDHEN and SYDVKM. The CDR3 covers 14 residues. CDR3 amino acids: CASSRDRTYNEQFF. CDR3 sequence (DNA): TGTGCCAGCAGCCGTGACAGAACCTACAATGAGCAGTTCTTC. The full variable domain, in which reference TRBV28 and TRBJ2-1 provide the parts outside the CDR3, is DVKVTQSSRYLVKRTGEKVFLECVQDMDHENMFWYRQDPGLGLRLIYFSYDVKMKEKGDIPEGYSVSREKKERFSLILESASTNQTSMYLCASSRDRTYNEQFFGPGTRLTVL.

CDR3 region: CASSPEVGSNQPQHF. DNA of the CDR3: TGCGCCAGCAGCCCAGAGGTCGGAAGCAATCAGCCCCAGCATTTT. The chain combines TRBV5-1 with TRBJ1-5; the D is unclear. CDR1 SGHRS and CDR2 YFSETQ come from the germline V gene. The CDR3 extends over 15 amino acids. V was cut by 4 bases and J by 1 base, with 12 bases left in between.

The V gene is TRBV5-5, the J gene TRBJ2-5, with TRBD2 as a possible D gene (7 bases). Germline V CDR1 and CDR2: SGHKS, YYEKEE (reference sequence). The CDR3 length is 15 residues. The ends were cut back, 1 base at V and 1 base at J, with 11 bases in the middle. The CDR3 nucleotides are TGTGCCAGCAGCTTGAGGGGGGGCCTCCAAGAGACCCAGTACTTC. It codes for CASSLRGGLQETQYF.

In DNA, the CDR3 is TGTGCCAGCAGCTCTCTTTCAGGGACAGGGGCGAATGAGCAGTTCTTC. Its protein is CASSSLSGTGANEQFF. V gene TRBV7-9 combines with J gene TRBJ2-1; TRBD1 agrees at 10 bases. Losses at the gene ends were 4 bases for V and 7 bases for J; bases not matched to a gene: 10. Germline CDR1 and CDR2: SEHNR and FQNEAQ (reference sequence). The CDR3 totals 16 residues.

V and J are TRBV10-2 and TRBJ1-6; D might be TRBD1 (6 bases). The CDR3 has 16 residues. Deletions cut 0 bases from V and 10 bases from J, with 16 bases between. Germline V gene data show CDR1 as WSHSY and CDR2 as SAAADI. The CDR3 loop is CASSESITGSWSPLHF. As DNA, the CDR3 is TGCGCCAGCAGTGAGTCGATCACAGGGTCTTGGTCACCCCTCCACTTT.

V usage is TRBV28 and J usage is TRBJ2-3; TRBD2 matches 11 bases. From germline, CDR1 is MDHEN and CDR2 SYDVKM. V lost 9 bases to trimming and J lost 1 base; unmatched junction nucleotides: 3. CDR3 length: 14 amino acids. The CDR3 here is CASLLAGGTDTQYF. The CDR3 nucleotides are TGTGCCAGTCTACTAGCGGGGGGCACAGATACGCAGTATTTT. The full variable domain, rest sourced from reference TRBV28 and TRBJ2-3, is DVKVTQSSRYLVKRTGEKVFLECVQDMDHENMFWYRQDPGLGLRLIYFSYDVKMKEKGDIPEGYSVSREKKERFSLILESASTNQTSMYLCASLLAGGTDTQYFGPGTRLTVL.

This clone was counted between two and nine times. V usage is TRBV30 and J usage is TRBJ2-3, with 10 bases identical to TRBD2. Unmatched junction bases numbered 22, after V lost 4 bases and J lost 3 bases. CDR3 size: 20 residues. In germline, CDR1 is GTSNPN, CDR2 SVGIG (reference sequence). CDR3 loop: CAWTIRWVAGGPRWTDTQYF. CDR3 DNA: TGTGCCTGGACCATCCGCTGGGTAGCGGGAGGCCCCAGGTGGACAGATACGCAGTATTTT.

Here the CDR3 DNA reads TGTGCCTGGAGTTCAGGGTTCCCTGAAGCTTTCTTT. It specifies CAWSSGFPEAFF. V usage is TRBV30 and J usage is TRBJ1-1; D perhaps matches TRBD1 (5 bases). Germline CDR1 reads GTSNPN; CDR2 reads SVGIG (reference sequence). The germline V and J ends were trimmed by 2 bases and 6 bases, with 10 bases remaining between them. This CDR3 is built from 12 residues.

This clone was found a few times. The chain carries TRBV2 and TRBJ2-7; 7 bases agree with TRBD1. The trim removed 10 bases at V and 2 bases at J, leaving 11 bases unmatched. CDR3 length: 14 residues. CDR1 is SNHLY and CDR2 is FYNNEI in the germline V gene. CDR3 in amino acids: CATIGGRDPYEQYF. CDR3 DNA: TGTGCCACTATAGGGGGCAGAGATCCCTACGAGCAGTACTTC.

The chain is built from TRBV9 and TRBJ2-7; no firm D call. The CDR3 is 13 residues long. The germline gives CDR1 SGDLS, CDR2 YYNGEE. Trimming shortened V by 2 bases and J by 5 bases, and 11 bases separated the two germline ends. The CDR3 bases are TGTGCCAGCAGCGTTTTTGTCCAGGACGAGCAGTACTTC. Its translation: CASSVFVQDEQYF.

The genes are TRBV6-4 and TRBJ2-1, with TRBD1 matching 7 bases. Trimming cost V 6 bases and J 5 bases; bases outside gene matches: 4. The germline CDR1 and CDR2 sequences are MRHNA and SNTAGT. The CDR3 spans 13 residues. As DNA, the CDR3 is TGTGCCAGCAGACGGGACAGAAACAATGAGCAGTTCTTC. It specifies CASRRDRNNEQFF.

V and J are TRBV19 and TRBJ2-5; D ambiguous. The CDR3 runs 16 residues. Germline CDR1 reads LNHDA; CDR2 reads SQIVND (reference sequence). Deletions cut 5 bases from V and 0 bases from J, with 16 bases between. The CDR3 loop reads CASSLGLAQYQETQYF. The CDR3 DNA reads TGTGCCAGTAGTCTCGGATTAGCCCAGTACCAAGAGACCCAGTACTTC.